Listed here are 14 T cell receptor beta chains from one sample, sequenced in a study of blood T cells in healthy people across ages. Next came a second PCR, run for roughly 7 to 12 cycles, which used a sample-barcoded 5' primer along with a J-beta primer mix. Using its own MiXCR run on the 5' RACE reads, TCRdb lists one record per CDR3 protein. The sample consists of about 680,000 distinct CDR3 sequences, roughly 50% of them appearing once. Source material: blood. All receptors come from an older woman in good health.

The chain combines TRBV30 with TRBJ2-5, with 10 bases that match TRBD1. Per the germline V gene, CDR1 is GTSNPN and CDR2 is SVGIG (reference sequence). The CDR3 is 15 amino acids. Unmatched junction bases numbered 4, after V lost 1 base and J lost 2 bases. The CDR3 spells CAWSAGQGHQETQYF. CDR3 bases: TGTGCCTGGAGTGCGGGACAGGGGCATCAAGAGACCCAGTACTTC.

The J gene is TRBJ2-5, the V gene TRBV10-3, with TRBD1 as a possible D gene (5 bases). The J call is uncertain, as TRBJ2-7 better fits the DNA end. The CDR3 spans 13 residues. Germline CDR1 ENHRY, CDR2 SYGVKD. The chain's CDR3 is CAISEGAAYEQYF. CDR3 in DNA: TGTGCCATCAGTGAGGGGGCAGCCTACGAGCAGTACTTC.

In its sample, this clonotype was seen a few times. The rearrangement links TRBV5-1 to TRBJ1-4; D may be TRBD1 (6 bases). V gave up 4 bases and J gave up 7 bases, with 14 bases separating them. Germline V gene sequence: CDR1 SGHRS, CDR2 YFSETQ. The CDR3 runs to 14 residues. Written as DNA, the CDR3 is TGCGCCAGCAGCGGGGACACCAGAGCTGAAAAACTGTTTTTT. It specifies CASSGDTRAEKLFF.

The chain uses TRBV7-6 and TRBJ1-1; D may be TRBD1 (6 bases). V lost 3 bases, J lost 8 bases, and 13 bases lay in between. Germline CDR1 SGHVS, CDR2 FNYEAQ. CDR3 size: 13 residues. The CDR3 region has the DNA TGTGCCAGCAGCTTTATTGAGGGACAAGAAGCTTTCTTT. Its protein is CASSFIEGQEAFF.

This chain links TRBV28 with TRBJ1-1; 7 bases agree with TRBD1. Germline loops: CDR1 MDHEN, CDR2 SYDVKM. The CDR3 runs 17 residues. V was pared by 2 bases and J by 1 base, with 10 bases of the junction left unmatched. The DNA of the CDR3 is TGTGCCAGCAGTTTAGCGACGGCCGGGACAGAGAACACTGAAGCTTTCTTT. This translates into CASSLATAGTENTEAFF.

The chain recombines TRBV5-4 with TRBJ2-4, with D possibly being TRBD1 (6 bases). The V gene lost 4 bases and the J gene lost 5 bases, with 13 bases spanning the gap. This CDR3 spans 14 amino acids. Germline CDR1 SGHNT, CDR2 YYREEE (reference sequence). CDR3 DNA sequence: TGTGCCAGCAGCCTAACGACAGGCCAAAACATTCAGTACTTC. Translated, it gives CASSLTTGQNIQYF.

The V call is TRBV18, the J call TRBJ1-1; D might be TRBD1 (6 bases). The germline gives CDR1 KGHSH, CDR2 LQKENI. The CDR3 has 15 amino acids. V was cut by 2 bases and J by 2 bases, with 12 bases left in between. The CDR3: CASSPWRDTNTEAFF. The DNA for the CDR3 is TGTGCCAGCTCACCATGGCGGGACACTAACACTGAAGCTTTCTTT.

This clonotype has a handful of counts. This chain links TRBV10-3 with TRBJ2-3; perhaps TRBD2 as D (5 bases). V gave up 3 bases and J gave up 0 bases, with 10 bases separating them. Germline loops: CDR1 ENHRY, CDR2 SYGVKD. CDR3 length: 15 amino acids. The CDR3 bases are TGTGCCATCAGTGAAGAGGGTCAGAGCACAGATACGCAGTATTTT. It encodes CAISEEGQSTDTQYF.

This clonotype occurred a few times. This rearrangement joins TRBV20-1 to TRBJ2-5; possibly TRBD2 for D (6 bases). The J call may be incorrect, as the DNA end agrees better with TRBJ2-7. The CDR3 spans 16 residues. Germline values: CDR1 DFQATT, CDR2 SNEGSKA (reference sequence). The CDR3 sequence: CSARDSLPGGFDEQYF. The DNA for the CDR3 is TGCAGTGCTAGAGATTCCCTGCCCGGGGGTTTCGACGAGCAGTACTTC.

This clonotype was recorded many times. The chain uses TRBV7-2 and TRBJ2-5; D perhaps matches TRBD2 (6 bases). The DNA end lines up better with TRBJ2-7; the J call may be wrong. The CDR3 runs to 12 residues. Germline lookup yields CDR1 SGHTA and CDR2 FQGNSA. The CDR3 here is CASSPTSLEQYF. As DNA, the CDR3 is TGTGCCAGCAGCCCGACTAGTCTCGAGCAGTACTTC.

Only a few counts were recorded for this clonotype. The chain uses TRBV21-1 and TRBJ1-4; TRBD1 was called by the table and not checked on the DNA. TRBV21-1 is termed a pseudogene. This CDR3 is 15 amino acids long. CDR3 region: CAYLQGATTNEKLFF. CDR3 in DNA: TGTGCCTACCTACAGGGGGCGACAACTAATGAAAAACTGTTTTTT.

The chain is built from TRBV7-6 and TRBJ2-1; possibly TRBD1 for D (5 bases). TRBJ2-7 matches the DNA end more closely, so the J call is doubtful. The germline CDR1 and CDR2 sequences are SGHVS and FNYEAQ. The CDR3 consists of 12 residues. CDR3 region: CASGASYNEQYF. The CDR3 DNA reads as TGTGCCAGCGGGGCTTCCTACAATGAGCAGTACTTC.

The rearrangement uses TRBV20-1 and TRBJ2-5; perhaps TRBD1 as D (6 bases). Trimming shortened V by 6 bases and J by 2 bases, and 13 bases separated the two germline ends. This CDR3 is 13 amino acids long. Per germline, CDR1 DFQATT and CDR2 SNEGSKA (reference sequence). Written as DNA, the CDR3 is TGCAGTGCAAGCTGGGACATACAAGAGACCCAGTACTTC. The encoded protein is CSASWDIQETQYF.

This chain links TRBV10-3 with TRBJ2-2; the match to TRBD2 covers 8 bases. Germline loops: CDR1 ENHRY, CDR2 SYGVKD. V lost 11 bases, J lost 2 bases, and 4 bases stayed unmatched. The CDR3 sequence is 13 residues long. The CDR3: CASTSGNTGELFF. CDR3 coding DNA: TGTGCCTCCACTAGCGGAAACACCGGGGAGCTGTTTTTT.